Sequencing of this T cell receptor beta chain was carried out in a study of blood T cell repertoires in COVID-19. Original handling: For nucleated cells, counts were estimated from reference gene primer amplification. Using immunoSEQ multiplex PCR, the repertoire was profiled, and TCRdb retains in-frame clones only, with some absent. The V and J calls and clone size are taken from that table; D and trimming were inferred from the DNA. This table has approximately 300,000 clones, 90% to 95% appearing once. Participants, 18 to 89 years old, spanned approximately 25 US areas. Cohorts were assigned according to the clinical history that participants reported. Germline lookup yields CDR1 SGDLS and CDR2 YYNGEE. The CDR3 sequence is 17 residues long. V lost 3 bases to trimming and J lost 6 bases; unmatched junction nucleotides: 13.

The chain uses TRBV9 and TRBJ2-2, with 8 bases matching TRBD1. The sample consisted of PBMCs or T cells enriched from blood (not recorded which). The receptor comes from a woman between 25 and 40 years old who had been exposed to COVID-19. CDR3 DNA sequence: TGTGCCAGCAGCGAGAGGGTCGGGCAGGGGGCGCCCGGGGAGCTGTTTTTT. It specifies CASSERVGQGAPGELFF.